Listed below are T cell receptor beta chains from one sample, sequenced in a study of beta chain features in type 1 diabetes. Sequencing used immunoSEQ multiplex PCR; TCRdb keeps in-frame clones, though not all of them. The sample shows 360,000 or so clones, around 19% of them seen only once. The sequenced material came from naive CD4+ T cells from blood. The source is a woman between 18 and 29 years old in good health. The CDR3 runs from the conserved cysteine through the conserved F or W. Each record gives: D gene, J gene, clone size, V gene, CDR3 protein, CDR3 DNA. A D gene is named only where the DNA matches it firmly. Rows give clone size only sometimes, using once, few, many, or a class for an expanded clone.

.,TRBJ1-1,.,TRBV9,CASSETGRTEAFF,TGTGCCAGCAGCGAAACAGGGAGAACTGAAGCTTTCTTT
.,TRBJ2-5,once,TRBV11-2,CASSPMWQQETQYF,TGTGCCAGCAGTCCAATGTGGCAGCAAGAGACCCAGTACTTC
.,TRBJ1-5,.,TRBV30,CAWAQRDQPQHF,TGTGCCTGGGCCCAACGGGATCAGCCCCAGCATTTT
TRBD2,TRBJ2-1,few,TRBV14,CASSPAGGNNEQFF,TGTGCCAGCAGCCCGGCGGGAGGTAACAATGAGCAGTTCTTC
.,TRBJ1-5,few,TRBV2,CASSEGRSSNQPQHF,TGTGCCAGCAGTGAAGGCAGGTCGTCCAATCAGCCCCAGCATTTT
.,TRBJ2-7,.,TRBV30,CAWSVTTSYEQYF,TGTGCCTGGAGTGTCACAACCTCCTACGAGCAGTACTTC
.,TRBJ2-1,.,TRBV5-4,CASRALQSRGSYNEQFF,TGTGCCAGCCGTGCCCTTCAATCCAGAGGCTCCTACAATGAGCAGTTCTTC
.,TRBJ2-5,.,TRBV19,CASSIQRGYQETQYF,TGTGCCAGTAGTATTCAGAGGGGGTACCAAGAGACCCAGTACTTC
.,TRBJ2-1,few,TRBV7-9,CASSLAVLGPWFF,TGTGCCAGCAGCTTAGCGGTGCTAGGCCCGTGGTTCTTC
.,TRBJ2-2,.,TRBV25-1,CASSGDSYTGELFF,TGTGCCAGCAGTGGAGACAGCTACACCGGGGAGCTGTTTTTT
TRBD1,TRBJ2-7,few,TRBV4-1,CASSPTGSLVEQYF,TGCGCCAGCAGCCCGACAGGGAGTTTGGTCGAGCAGTACTTC
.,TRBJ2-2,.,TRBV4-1,CASSQLAELFF,TGCGCCAGCAGCCAACTGGCGGAGCTGTTTTTT
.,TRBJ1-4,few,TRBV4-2,CASSQVGGTTNEKLFF,TGTGCCAGCAGCCAAGTTGGAGGAACAACTAATGAAAAACTGTTTTTT
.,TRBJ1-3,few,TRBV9,CASSGNRVGNTIYF,TGTGCCAGCAGCGGCAACAGGGTTGGAAACACCATATATTTT
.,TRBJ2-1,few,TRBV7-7,CASSLGDRGNEQFF,TGTGCTAGCAGCTTAGGAGACCGGGGCAATGAGCAGTTCTTC
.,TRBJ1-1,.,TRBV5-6,CASSRIAMNTEAFF,TGTGCCAGCAGCAGAATCGCTATGAACACTGAAGCTTTCTTT
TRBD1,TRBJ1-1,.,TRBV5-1,CASSGRQGSTEAFF,TGCGCCAGCAGCGGCCGACAGGGGAGCACTGAAGCTTTCTTT
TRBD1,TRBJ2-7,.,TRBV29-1,CSANRGPYEQYF,TGCAGCGCAAACAGGGGCCCCTACGAGCAGTACTTC